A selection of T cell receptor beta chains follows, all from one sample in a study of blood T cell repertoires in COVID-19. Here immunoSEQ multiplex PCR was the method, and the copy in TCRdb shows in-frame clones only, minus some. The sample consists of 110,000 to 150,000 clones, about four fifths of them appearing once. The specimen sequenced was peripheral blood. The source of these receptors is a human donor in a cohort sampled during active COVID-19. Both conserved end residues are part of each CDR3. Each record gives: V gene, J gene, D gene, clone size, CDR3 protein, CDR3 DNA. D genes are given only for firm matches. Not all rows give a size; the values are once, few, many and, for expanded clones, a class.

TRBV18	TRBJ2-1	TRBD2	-	CASKTSGRENEQFF	TGTGCCAGCAAGACTAGCGGGAGGGAGAATGAGCAGTTCTTC
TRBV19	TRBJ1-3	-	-	CASSLRRTNKGNTIYF	TGTGCCAGTAGTCTCCGCCGGACAAACAAGGGAAACACCATATATTTT
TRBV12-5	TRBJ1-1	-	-	CASGLGSGGLRTEAFF	TGTGCTAGTGGTTTAGGGTCCGGGGGGTTGAGGACTGAAGCTTTCTTT
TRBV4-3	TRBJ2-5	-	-	CASSQDFGGGWETQYF	TGCGCCAGCAGCCAAGATTTCGGGGGAGGTTGGGAGACCCAGTACTTC
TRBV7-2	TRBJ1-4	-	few	CASSSAGPPGNEKLFF	TGTGCCAGCAGCTCCGCGGGTCCTCCGGGTAATGAAAAACTGTTTTTT
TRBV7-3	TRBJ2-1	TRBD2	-	CASSPGLAGGLGQFF	TGTGCCAGCAGCCCTGGACTAGCGGGAGGCCTGGGGCAGTTCTTC
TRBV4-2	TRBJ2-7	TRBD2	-	CASSQVPRGEGHAYEQYF	TGTGCCAGCAGCCAAGTCCCGAGAGGGGAGGGCCACGCATACGAGCAGTACTTC
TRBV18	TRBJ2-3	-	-	CASSQGTDTQYF	TGTGCCAGCTCACAGGGGACAGATACGCAGTATTTT
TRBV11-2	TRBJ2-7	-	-	CASSLGTDRSEQYF	TGTGCCAGCAGCTTAGGGACAGATCGCTCCGAGCAGTACTTC
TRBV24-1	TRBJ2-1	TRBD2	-	CATRRGTSGTSEQFF	TGTGCCACCAGAAGAGGGACTAGCGGGACTAGTGAGCAGTTCTTC
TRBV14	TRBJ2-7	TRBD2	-	CASSSILAGAYEQYF	TGTGCCAGCAGCTCCATACTAGCGGGAGCATACGAGCAGTACTTC
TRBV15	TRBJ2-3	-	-	CATSRGLADTQYF	TGTGCCACCAGCAGAGGGCTAGCGGATACGCAGTATTTT
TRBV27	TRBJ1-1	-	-	CASSLLGAGEAFF	TGTGCCAGCAGTTTACTGGGAGCAGGCGAAGCTTTCTTT
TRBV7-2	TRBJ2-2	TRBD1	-	CASSLGQGRTGELFF	TGTGCCAGCAGCTTAGGACAGGGGAGGACCGGGGAGCTGTTTTTT
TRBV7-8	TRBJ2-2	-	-	CASSPWAGNTGELFF	TGTGCCAGCAGCCCCTGGGCGGGGAACACCGGGGAGCTGTTTTTT
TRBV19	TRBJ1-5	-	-	CASSTGSGNQPQHF	TGTGCCAGTAGCACAGGGTCGGGCAATCAGCCCCAGCATTTT
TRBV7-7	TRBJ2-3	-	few	CASSLGAGVTDTQYF	TGTGCTAGCAGCTTAGGGGCAGGGGTCACAGATACGCAGTATTTT
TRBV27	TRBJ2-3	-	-	CASSAGTVHTDTQYF	TGTGCCAGCAGTGCTGGGACTGTGCATACAGATACGCAGTATTTT
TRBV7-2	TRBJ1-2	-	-	CASSLNSQAGYGYTF	TGTGCCAGCAGCTTAAATAGCCAGGCGGGCTATGGCTACACCTTC
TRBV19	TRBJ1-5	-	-	CASNNPGTPNQPQHF	TGTGCCAGTAATAACCCCGGGACACCGAATCAGCCCCAGCATTTT
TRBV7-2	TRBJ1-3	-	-	CASSDRDTSGNTIYF	TGTGCCAGCAGCGACCGGGACACCTCTGGAAACACCATATATTTT
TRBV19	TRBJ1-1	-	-	CASSIDTVNTEAFF	TGTGCCAGTAGTATAGACACAGTGAACACTGAAGCTTTCTTT
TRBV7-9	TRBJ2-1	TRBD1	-	CASSFFALKGARSEQFF	TGTGCCAGCAGCTTTTTCGCTCTTAAGGGGGCGCGAAGTGAGCAGTTCTTC
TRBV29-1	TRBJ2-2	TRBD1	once	CSVPGQANTGELFF	TGCAGCGTTCCGGGACAGGCGAACACCGGGGAGCTGTTTTTT
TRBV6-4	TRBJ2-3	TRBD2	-	CASSDQREGAATQYF	TGTGCCAGCAGTGACCAGCGGGAGGGCGCCGCCACGCAGTATTTT
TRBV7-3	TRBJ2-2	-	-	CASSPLSANTGELFF	TGTGCCAGCAGCCCCCTAAGCGCGAACACCGGGGAGCTGTTTTTT
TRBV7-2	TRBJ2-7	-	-	CASSLTVSSYEQYF	TGTGCCAGCAGCTTAACAGTCAGCTCCTACGAGCAGTACTTC
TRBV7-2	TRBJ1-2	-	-	CASSPEGGGVSWHGYTF	TGTGCCAGCAGCCCTGAGGGTGGGGGGGTTTCCTGGCATGGCTACACCTTC
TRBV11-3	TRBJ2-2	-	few	CASSLAGIDGELFF	TGTGCCAGCAGCTTGGCGGGAATTGACGGGGAGCTGTTTTTT
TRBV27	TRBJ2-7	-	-	CASSPWGLQSSYEQYF	TGTGCCAGCAGTCCATGGGGACTCCAGAGCTCCTACGAGCAGTACTTC
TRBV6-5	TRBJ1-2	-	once	CASSYGPPGGFYGYTF	TGTGCCAGCAGTTATGGGCCTCCGGGGGGCTTCTATGGCTACACCTTC
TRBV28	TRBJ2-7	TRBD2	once	CASSPVSGGTYEQYF	TGTGCCAGCAGTCCGGTCAGCGGGGGGACCTACGAGCAGTACTTC
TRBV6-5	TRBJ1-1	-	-	CASNTLNTEAFF	TGTGCCAGCAACACGCTGAACACTGAAGCTTTCTTT
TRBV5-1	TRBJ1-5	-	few	CASSPQGQTHQPQHF	TGCGCCAGCAGCCCCCAAGGACAGACACATCAGCCCCAGCATTTT
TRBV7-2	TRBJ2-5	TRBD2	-	CASSLYGTSGKETQYF	TGTGCCAGCAGCTTATACGGGACTAGCGGGAAGGAGACCCAGTACTTC
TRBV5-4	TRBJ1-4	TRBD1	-	CASSLDRGLAKLFF	TGTGCCAGCAGCCTCGACAGGGGGTTGGCAAAACTGTTTTTT
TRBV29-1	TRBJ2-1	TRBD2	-	CSSVGGLAGVGAYNEQFF	TGCAGCTCCGTGGGGGGACTAGCGGGAGTCGGCGCCTACAATGAGCAGTTCTTC
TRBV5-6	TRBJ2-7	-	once	CASSLQGISYEQYF	TGTGCCAGCAGCTTGCAGGGAATCTCCTACGAGCAGTACTTC
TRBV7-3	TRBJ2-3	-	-	CASSPQGFTDTQYF	TGTGCCAGCAGCCCGCAGGGATTCACAGATACGCAGTATTTT
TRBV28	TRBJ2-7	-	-	CASRSSGPKHEQYF	TGTGCCAGCAGAAGTAGCGGTCCTAAACACGAGCAGTACTTC
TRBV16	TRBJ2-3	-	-	CASSQGTSLDTQYF	TGTGCCAGCAGCCAAGGGACATCGCTGGATACGCAGTATTTT
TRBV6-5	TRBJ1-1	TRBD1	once	CASSYDRDSLNQAFF	TGTGCCAGCAGCTACGACCGGGACAGCCTTAATCAAGCTTTCTTT
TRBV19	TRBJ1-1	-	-	CASSIHFEDNTEAFF	TGTGCCAGTAGTATTCATTTCGAGGATAACACTGAAGCTTTCTTT
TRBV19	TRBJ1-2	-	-	CASSIERSRSYTF	TGTGCCAGTAGTATAGAGCGGTCCCGGAGCTACACCTTC
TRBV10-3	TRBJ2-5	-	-	CAISATTGGEETQYF	TGTGCCATCAGTGCGACGACAGGTGGGGAAGAGACCCAGTACTTC
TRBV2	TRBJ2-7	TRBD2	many	CASSEEGGALSYEQYF	TGTGCCAGCAGTGAGGAGGGAGGGGCACTCTCCTACGAGCAGTACTTC
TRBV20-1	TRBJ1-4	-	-	CSASGGSNEKLFF	TGCAGTGCTAGTGGTGGTAGTAATGAAAAACTGTTTTTT
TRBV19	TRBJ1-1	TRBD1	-	CASIPPGQRFTEAFF	TGTGCCAGTATTCCCCCGGGACAGAGATTCACTGAAGCTTTCTTT
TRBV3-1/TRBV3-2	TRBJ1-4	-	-	CASSRGSTNEKLFF	TGTGCCAGCAGCAGAGGGTCAACTAATGAAAAACTGTTTTTT
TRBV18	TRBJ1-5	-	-	CASSDLRDQPQHF	TGTGCCAGCTCGGATTTGAGGGATCAGCCCCAGCATTTT
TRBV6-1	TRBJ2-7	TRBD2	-	CASSEIVGRSGGYF	TGTGCCAGCAGTGAAATCGTGGGTCGTTCGGGGGGGTACTTC
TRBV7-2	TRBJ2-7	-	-	CASSLSGEGAYEQYF	TGTGCCAGCAGCTTATCAGGGGAGGGGGCCTACGAGCAGTACTTC
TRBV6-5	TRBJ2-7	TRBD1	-	CASIAGTGYYEQYF	TGTGCCAGCATCGCCGGGACAGGGTACTACGAGCAGTACTTC